This T cell receptor (beta chain) was recorded in a study of blood T cell repertoires in COVID-19. Study details: Collection of acute and convalescent COVID-19 samples took place in the United States, Italy and Spain.

Authors' processing steps: Estimates of nucleated cell counts were drawn from the amplification of reference gene primers. Using immunoSEQ multiplex PCR, the repertoire was profiled, and TCRdb retains in-frame clones only, with some absent. The V and J calls and clone size were taken over from that table, and D and trimming were inferred from the DNA. The repertoire has 300,000 to 450,000 clones, about 89% of them found once; the top ten carry approximately 3%. Seattle patient enrollment occurred during active infection, with longitudinal follow-up thereafter. The ends lost 0 bases at V and 2 bases at J; junction bases unmatched: 4. CDR3 length equals 17 residues. The germline V gene has CDR1 SGHNT and CDR2 YYREEE (reference sequence).

The TCR sequence derives from a woman aged 25-40 years with COVID-19, enrolled during active disease. V gene TRBV5-4 combines with J gene TRBJ2-3; TRBD2 aligns across 12 bases. The sequenced sample was peripheral blood. CDR3 loop: CASSLDPSGGVTDTQYF. DNA of the CDR3: TGTGCCAGCAGCTTGGACCCTAGCGGGGGGGTCACAGATACGCAGTATTTT.